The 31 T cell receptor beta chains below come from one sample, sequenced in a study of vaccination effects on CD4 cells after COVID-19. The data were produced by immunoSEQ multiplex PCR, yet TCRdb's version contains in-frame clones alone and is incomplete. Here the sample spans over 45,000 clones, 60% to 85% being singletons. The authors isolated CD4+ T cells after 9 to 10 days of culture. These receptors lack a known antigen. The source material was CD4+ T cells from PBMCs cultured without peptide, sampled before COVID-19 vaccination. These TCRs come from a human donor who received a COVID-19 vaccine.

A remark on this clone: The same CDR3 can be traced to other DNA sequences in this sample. The CDR3: CATSDLYGYTF. DNA for the CDR3: TGTGCCACCAGTGATCTTTATGGCTACACCTTC. This sequence joins TRBV24-1 and TRBJ1-2, with no clear D. Between the trimmed V and J ends, which lost 3 bases and 5 bases, there was a span of 3 bases. The CDR3 loop spans 11 amino acids. The germline gives CDR1 KGHDR, CDR2 SFDVKD.

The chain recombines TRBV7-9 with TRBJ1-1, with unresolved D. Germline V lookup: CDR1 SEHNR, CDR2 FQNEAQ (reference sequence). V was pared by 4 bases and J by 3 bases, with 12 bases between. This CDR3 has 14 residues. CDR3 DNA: TGTGCCAGCAGCTCCGGCGCTGGGGACACTGAAGCTTTCTTT. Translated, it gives CASSSGAGDTEAFF. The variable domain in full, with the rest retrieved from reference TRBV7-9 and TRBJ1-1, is DTGVSQNPRHKITKRGQNVTFRCDPISEHNRLYWYRQTLGQGPEFLTYFQNEAQLEKSRLLSDRFSAERPKGSFSTLEIQRTEQGDSAMYLCASSSGAGDTEAFFGQGTRLTVV.

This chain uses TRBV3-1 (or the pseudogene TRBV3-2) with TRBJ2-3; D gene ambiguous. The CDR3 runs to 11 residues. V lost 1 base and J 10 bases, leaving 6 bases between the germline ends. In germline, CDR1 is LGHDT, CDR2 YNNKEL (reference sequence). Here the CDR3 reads CASSQGAPQYF. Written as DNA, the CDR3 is TGTGCCAGCAGCCAAGGGGCTCCGCAGTATTTT.

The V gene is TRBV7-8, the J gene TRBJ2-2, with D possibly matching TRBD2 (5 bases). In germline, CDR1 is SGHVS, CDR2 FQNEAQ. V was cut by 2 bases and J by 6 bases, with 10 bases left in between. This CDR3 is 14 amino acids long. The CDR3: CASSLRLAAGELFF. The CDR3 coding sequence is TGTGCCAGCAGCTTAAGGCTAGCAGCCGGGGAGCTGTTTTTT.

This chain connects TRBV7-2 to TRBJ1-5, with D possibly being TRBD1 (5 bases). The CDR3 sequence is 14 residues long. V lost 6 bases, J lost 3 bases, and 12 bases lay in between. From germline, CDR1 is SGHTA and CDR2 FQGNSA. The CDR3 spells CASSFREANQPQHF. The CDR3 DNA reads TGTGCCAGCAGTTTCAGGGAGGCCAATCAGCCCCAGCATTTT.

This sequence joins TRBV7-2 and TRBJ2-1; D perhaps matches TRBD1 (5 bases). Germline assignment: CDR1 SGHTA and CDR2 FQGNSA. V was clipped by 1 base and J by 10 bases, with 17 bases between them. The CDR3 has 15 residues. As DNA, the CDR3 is TGTGCCAGCAGCTTAGTTCTAGGGGCCCCAGGAGAGCAGTTCTTC. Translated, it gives CASSLVLGAPGEQFF.

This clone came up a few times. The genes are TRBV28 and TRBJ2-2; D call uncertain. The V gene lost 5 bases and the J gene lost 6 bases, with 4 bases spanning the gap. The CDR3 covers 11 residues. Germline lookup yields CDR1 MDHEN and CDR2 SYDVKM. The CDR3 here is CASSSPGELFF. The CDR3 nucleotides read TGTGCCAGCAGTAGTCCCGGGGAGCTGTTTTTT.

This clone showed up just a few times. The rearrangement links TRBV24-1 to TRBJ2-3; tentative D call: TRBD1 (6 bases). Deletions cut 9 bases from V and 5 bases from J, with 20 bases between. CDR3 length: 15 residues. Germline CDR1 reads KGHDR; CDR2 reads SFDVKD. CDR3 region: CATPGHRPERDTQYF. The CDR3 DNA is TGTGCCACCCCGGGACACCGACCGGAGAGAGATACGCAGTATTTT.

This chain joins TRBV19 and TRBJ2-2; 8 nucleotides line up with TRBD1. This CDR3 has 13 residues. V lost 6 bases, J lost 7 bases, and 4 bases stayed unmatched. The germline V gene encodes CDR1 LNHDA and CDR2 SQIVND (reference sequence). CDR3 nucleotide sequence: TGTGCCAGTAGGACAGGGGCCGGCGGGGAGCTGTTTTTT. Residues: CASRTGAGGELFF.

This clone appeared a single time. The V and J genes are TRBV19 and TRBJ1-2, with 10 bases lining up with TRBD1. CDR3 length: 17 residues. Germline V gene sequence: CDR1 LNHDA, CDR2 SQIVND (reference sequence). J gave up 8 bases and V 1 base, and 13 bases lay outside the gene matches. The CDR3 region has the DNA TGTGCCAGTAGTATAGCCTCAACCCCCGGACAGGGGGAAGGCTACACCTTC. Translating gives CASSIASTPGQGEGYTF.

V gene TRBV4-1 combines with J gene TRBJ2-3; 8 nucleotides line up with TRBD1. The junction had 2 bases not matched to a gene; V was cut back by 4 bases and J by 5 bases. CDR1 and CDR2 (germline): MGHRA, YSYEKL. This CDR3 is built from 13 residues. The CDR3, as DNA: TGCGCCAGCAGCCGACAGGGGAGAGATACGCAGTATTTT. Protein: CASSRQGRDTQYF.

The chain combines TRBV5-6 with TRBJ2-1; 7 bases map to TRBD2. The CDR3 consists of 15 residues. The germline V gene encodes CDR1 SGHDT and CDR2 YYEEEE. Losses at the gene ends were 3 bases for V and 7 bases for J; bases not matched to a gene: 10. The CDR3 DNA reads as TGTGCCAGCAGCTCCGCGGGCGGGGGATGGAATGAGCAGTTCTTC. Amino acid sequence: CASSSAGGGWNEQFF.

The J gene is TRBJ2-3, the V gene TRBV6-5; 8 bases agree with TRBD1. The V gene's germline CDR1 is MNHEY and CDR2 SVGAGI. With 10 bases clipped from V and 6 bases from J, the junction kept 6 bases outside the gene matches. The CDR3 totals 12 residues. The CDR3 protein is CATRQGHDTQYF. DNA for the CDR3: TGTGCCACCCGACAGGGGCACGATACGCAGTATTTT.

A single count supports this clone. CDR3 bases: TGTGCCAGCAACGAGGGGAGGGAGACCCAGTACTTC. This sequence encodes CASNEGRETQYF. This chain connects TRBV28 to TRBJ2-5, with D perhaps TRBD2 (6 bases). The V end was cut by 7 bases, the J end by 5 bases, with 11 bases between. This CDR3 contains 12 residues. Germline values: CDR1 MDHEN, CDR2 SYDVKM.

The CDR3 DNA reads as TGTGCCAGCAGCTTAGTCGGGACAACCCACTCTGGAAACACCATATATTTT. Translating gives CASSLVGTTHSGNTIYF. The gene calls are TRBV7-2 and TRBJ1-3; tentatively, D is TRBD1 (6 bases). V was trimmed by 1 base and J by 0 bases, leaving 13 bases between them. This CDR3 spans 17 amino acids. Germline V gene data show CDR1 as SGHTA and CDR2 as FQGNSA.

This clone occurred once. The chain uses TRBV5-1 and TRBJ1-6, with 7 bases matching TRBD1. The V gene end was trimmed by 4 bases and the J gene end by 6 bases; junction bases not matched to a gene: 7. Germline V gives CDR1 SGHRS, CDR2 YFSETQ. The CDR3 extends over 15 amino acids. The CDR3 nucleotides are TGCGCCAGCAGCCTGGATGGGACAGCTAATTCACCCCTCCACTTT. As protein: CASSLDGTANSPLHF.

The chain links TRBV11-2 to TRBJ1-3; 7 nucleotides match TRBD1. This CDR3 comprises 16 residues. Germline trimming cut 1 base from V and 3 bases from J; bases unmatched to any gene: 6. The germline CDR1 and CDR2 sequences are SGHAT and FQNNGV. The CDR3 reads CASSLASGGGGNTIYF. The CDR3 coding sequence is TGTGCCAGCAGCTTAGCCTCAGGGGGAGGTGGAAACACCATATATTTT. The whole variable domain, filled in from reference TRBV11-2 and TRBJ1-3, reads EAGVAQSPRYKIIEKRQSVAFWCNPISGHATLYWYQQILGQGPKLLIQFQNNGVVDDSQLPKDRFSAERLKGVDSTLKIQPAKLEDSAVYLCASSLASGGGGNTIYFGEGSWLTVV.

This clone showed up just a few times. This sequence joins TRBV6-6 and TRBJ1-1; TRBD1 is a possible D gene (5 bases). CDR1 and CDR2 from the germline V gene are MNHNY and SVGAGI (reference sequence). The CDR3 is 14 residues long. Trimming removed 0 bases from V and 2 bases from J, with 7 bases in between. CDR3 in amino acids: CASSYSQGNTEAFF. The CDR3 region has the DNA TGTGCCAGCAGTTACTCGCAGGGCAACACTGAAGCTTTCTTT.

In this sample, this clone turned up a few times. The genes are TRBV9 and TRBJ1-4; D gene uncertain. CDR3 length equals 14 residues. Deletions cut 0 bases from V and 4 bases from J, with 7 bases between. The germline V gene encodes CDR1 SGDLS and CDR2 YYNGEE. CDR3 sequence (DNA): TGTGCCAGCAGCGTAGACAGATATAATGAAAAACTGTTTTTT. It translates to CASSVDRYNEKLFF.

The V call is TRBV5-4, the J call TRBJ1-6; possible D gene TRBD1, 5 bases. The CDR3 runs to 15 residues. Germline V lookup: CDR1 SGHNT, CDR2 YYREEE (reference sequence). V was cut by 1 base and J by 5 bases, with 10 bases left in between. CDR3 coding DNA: TGTGCCAGCAGCTTGTCAGGGAGCCATAATTCACCCCTCCACTTT. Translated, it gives CASSLSGSHNSPLHF.

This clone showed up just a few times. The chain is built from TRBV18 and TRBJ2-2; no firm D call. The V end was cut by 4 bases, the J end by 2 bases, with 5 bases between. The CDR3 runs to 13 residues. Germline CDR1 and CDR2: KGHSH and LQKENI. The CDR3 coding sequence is TGTGCCAGCTCACGGGGAAACACCGGGGAGCTGTTTTTT. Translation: CASSRGNTGELFF.

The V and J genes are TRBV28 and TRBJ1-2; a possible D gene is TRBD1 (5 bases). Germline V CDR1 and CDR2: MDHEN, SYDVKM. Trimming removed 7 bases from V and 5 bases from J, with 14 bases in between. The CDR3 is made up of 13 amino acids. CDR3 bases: TGTGCCAGCACCCTGCAGGGAAGTTATGGCTACACCTTC. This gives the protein CASTLQGSYGYTF.

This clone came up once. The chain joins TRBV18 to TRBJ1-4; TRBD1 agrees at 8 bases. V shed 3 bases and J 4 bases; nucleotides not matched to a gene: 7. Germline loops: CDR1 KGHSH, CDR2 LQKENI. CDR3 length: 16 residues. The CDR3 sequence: CASSPRQGKDNEKLFF. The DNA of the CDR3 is TGTGCCAGCTCACCTCGACAGGGGAAGGATAATGAAAAACTGTTTTTT.

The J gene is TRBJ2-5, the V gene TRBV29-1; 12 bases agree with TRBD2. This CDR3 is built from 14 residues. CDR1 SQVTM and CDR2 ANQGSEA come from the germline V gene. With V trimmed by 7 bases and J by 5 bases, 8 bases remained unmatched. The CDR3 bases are TGCAGCGCTGGACTAGCGGGGATTGCTGAGACCCAGTACTTC. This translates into CSAGLAGIAETQYF.

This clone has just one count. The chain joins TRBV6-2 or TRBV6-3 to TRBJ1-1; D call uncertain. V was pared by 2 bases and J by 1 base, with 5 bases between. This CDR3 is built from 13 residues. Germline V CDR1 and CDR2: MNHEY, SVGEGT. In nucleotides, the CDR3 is TGTGCCAGCAGTTACCCCAGGAACACTGAAGCTTTCTTT. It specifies CASSYPRNTEAFF.

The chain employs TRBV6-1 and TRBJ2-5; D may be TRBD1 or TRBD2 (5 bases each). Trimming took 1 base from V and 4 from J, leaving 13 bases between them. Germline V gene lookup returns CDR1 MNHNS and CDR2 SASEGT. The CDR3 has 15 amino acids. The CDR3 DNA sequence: TGTGCCAGCAGTGAAGAGCGCATGAGGGGAGAGACCCAGTACTTC. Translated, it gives CASSEERMRGETQYF.

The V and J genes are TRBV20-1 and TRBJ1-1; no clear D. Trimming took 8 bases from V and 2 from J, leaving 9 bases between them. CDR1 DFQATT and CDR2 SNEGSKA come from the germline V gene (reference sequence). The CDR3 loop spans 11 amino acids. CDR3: CSTTKNTEAFF. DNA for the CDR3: TGCAGTACCACTAAAAACACTGAAGCTTTCTTT.

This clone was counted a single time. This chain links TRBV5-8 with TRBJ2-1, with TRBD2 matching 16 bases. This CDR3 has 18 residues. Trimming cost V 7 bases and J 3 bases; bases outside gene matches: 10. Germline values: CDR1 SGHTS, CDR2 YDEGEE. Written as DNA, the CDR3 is TGTGCCAGCCCTCAGGGACTAGCGGGGGGGCGTCACTACAATGAGCAGTTCTTC. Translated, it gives CASPQGLAGGRHYNEQFF. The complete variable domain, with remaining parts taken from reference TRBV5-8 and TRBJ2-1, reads EAGVTQSPTHLIKTRGQQATLRCSPISGHTSVYWYQQALGLGLQFLLWYDEGEERNRGNFPPRFSGRQFPNYSSELNVNALELEDSALYLCASPQGLAGGRHYNEQFFGPGTRLTVL.

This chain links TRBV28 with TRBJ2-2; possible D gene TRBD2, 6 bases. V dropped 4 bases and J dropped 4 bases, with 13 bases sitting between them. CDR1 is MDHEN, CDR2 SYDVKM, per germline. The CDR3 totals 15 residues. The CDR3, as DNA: TGTGCCAGCAGTTCCCCGGGACTTTTCACCGGGGAGCTGTTTTTT. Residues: CASSSPGLFTGELFF. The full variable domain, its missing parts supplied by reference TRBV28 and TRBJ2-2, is DVKVTQSSRYLVKRTGEKVFLECVQDMDHENMFWYRQDPGLGLRLIYFSYDVKMKEKGDIPEGYSVSREKKERFSLILESASTNQTSMYLCASSSPGLFTGELFFGEGSRLTVL.

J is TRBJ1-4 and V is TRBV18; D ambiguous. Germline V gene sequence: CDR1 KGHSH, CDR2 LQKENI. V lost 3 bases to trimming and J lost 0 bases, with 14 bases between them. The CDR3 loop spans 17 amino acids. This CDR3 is CASSPNIRGSTNEKLFF. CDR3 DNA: TGTGCCAGCTCACCTAATATTCGAGGTTCAACTAATGAAAAACTGTTTTTT.

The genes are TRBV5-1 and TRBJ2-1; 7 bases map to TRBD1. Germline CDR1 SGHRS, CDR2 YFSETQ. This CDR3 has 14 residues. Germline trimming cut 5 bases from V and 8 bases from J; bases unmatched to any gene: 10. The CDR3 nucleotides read TGCGCCAGCAGATTGACAGGGCTTGACGATGAGCAGTTCTTC. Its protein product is CASRLTGLDDEQFF.